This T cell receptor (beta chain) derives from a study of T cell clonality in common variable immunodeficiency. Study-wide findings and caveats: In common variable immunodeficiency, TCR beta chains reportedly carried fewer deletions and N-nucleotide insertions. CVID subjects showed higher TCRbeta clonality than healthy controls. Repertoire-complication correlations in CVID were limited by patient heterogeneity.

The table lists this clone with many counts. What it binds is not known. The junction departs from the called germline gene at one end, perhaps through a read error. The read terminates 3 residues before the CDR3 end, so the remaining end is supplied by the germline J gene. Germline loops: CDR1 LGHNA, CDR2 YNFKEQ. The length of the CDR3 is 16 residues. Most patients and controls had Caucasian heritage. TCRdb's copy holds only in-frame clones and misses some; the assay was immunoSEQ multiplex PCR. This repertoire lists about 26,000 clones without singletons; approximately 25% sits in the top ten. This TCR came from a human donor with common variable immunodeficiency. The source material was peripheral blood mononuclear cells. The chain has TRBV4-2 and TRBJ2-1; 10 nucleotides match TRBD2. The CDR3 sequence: CASSQAGGLSYNEQFF. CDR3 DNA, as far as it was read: TGCGCCAGCAGCCAAGCGGGGGGGCTCTCCTACAATGAG.